These 9 T cell receptor beta chains were all obtained from the same sample, sequenced in a study of OX40 agonist ivuxolimab in advanced cancers. The table came from immunoSEQ multiplex PCR; TCRdb's copy has only in-frame clones and leaves some out. The sample yields more than 60,000 clones, over 75% seen once. The sequences come from CD4+ or CD8+ T cells sorted from blood, collected in a trial of the OX40 agonist ivuxolimab. The receptors stem from an adult with an advanced solid tumor such as melanoma, head and neck, liver or kidney cancer.

The V call is TRBV7-3, the J call TRBJ1-1, with D maybe TRBD1 (6 bases). Per the germline V gene, CDR1 is SGHTA and CDR2 is FQGTGA. The CDR3 loop spans 13 amino acids. Between the trimmed V and J ends, which lost 2 bases and 5 bases, there was a span of 9 bases. The CDR3 reads CASSLSGATEAFF. Written as DNA, the CDR3 is TGTGCCAGCAGCTTATCGGGGGCAACTGAAGCTTTCTTT.

The chain combines TRBV19 with TRBJ2-3, with TRBD2 identical over 12 bases. The V gene's germline CDR1 is LNHDA and CDR2 SQIVND (reference sequence). The CDR3 covers 13 residues. V shed 10 bases and J 6 bases; nucleotides not matched to a gene: 5. The CDR3 is CATGTSGSDTQYF. The CDR3 DNA reads as TGTGCCACCGGGACTAGCGGGTCCGATACGCAGTATTTT.

The J gene is TRBJ2-3, the V gene TRBV29-1; D is possibly TRBD2 (5 bases). Looked up from germline, CDR1 is SQVTM and CDR2 is ANQGSEA. Trimming took off 6 bases at V and 6 bases at J, with 16 bases between the two ends. This CDR3 has 13 amino acids. CDR3 protein: CSVAQAERDTQYF. CDR3 coding DNA: TGCAGCGTCGCGCAGGCGGAGCGGGATACGCAGTATTTT.

This clone was recorded a few times. This sequence joins TRBV29-1 and TRBJ1-5, with D uncertain. The germline V and J ends were trimmed by 4 bases and 4 bases, with 8 bases remaining between them. Germline CDR1 SQVTM, CDR2 ANQGSEA. The CDR3 extends over 12 amino acids. DNA of the CDR3: TGCAGCGTTGGGGAACCAAATCAGCCCCAGCATTTT. It encodes CSVGEPNQPQHF.

The chain carries TRBV30 and TRBJ1-1; D uncertain. With 5 bases removed from V and 8 bases from J, the gap between germline ends came to 12 bases. This CDR3 has 11 residues. Germline V CDR1 and CDR2: GTSNPN, SVGIG (reference sequence). The CDR3 nucleotides read TGTGCCTGGGCATGGCAGCTGGAAGCTTTCTTT. Its protein is CAWAWQLEAFF.

The chain recombines TRBV18 with TRBJ1-3; D is undetermined. Germline assignment: CDR1 KGHSH and CDR2 LQKENI. The CDR3 is made up of 16 amino acids. Trimming stripped 3 bases from V and 1 base from J, with 13 bases between. CDR3 region: CASSPGYQESGNTIYF. DNA of the CDR3: TGTGCCAGCTCACCGGGGTATCAAGAATCTGGAAACACCATATATTTT.

J is TRBJ2-1 and V is TRBV6-1; TRBD2 matches 11 bases. The CDR3 sequence is 15 residues long. CDR1 MNHNS and CDR2 SASEGT come from the germline V gene. The V segment lost 2 bases and the J segment 9 bases; nucleotides outside the gene matches: 6. CDR3 in amino acids: CASSEQLAGGSEQFF. CDR3 in DNA: TGTGCCAGCAGTGAACAGCTAGCGGGGGGTTCTGAGCAGTTCTTC.

This sequence joins TRBV6-1 and TRBJ1-1, with D possibly matching TRBD1 (5 bases). Germline V gives CDR1 MNHNS, CDR2 SASEGT. The V end lost 10 bases, the J end lost 4 bases, and 16 bases lay between the germline ends. The CDR3 has 13 amino acids. Here the CDR3 DNA reads TGTGCCAACACCGTTTGGGGGGGCACTGAAGCTTTCTTT. Its protein product is CANTVWGGTEAFF.

The V call is TRBV5-8, the J call TRBJ2-4; a possible D gene is TRBD2 (6 bases). Trimming cost V 0 bases and J 0 bases, with 10 bases left between them. The CDR3 sequence is 16 residues long. The V gene's germline CDR1 is SGHTS and CDR2 YDEGEE. Here the CDR3 DNA reads TGTGCCAGCAGCTTGGCTGGGGGGATAGCCAAAAACATTCAGTACTTC. This codes for CASSLAGGIAKNIQYF.